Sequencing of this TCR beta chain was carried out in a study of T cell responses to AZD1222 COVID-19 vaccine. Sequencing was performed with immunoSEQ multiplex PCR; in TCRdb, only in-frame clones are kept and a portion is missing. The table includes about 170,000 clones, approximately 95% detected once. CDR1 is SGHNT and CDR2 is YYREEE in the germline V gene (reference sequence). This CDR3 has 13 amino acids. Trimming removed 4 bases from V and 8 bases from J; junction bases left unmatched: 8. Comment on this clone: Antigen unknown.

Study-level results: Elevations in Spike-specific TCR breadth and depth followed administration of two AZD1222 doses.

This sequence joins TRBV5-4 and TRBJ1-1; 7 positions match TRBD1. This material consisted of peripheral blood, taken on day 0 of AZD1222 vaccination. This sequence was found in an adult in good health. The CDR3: CASSRWTGREAFF. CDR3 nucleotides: TGTGCCAGCAGCCGATGGACAGGCAGAGAAGCTTTCTTT. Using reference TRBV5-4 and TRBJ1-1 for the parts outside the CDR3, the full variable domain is ETGVTQSPTHLIKTRGQQVTLRCSSQSGHNTVSWYQQALGQGPQFIFQYYREEENGRGNFPPRFSGLQFPNYSSELNVNALELDDSALYLCASSRWTGREAFFGQGTRLTVV.